The T cell receptor beta chain under discussion was sequenced for a study of T-cell reconstitution after alpha-beta-depleted transplantation in children. Preparing the TCRbeta library involved the use of unique molecular identifiers. TCRdb used MiXCR to reprocess the PCR reads, holding one entry per CDR3 protein. Seen here are just under 550,000 distinct CDR3 sequences, around 19% observed once, and the top ten hold 3% to 3.5%. Source: PBMCs from the stem cell graft donor, taken from the stem cell graft. This TCR came from a human donor who donated a stem cell graft to a child with acute lymphoblastic leukemia.

The CDR3 sequence is CASSIQGNSYEQYF. The CDR3 bases are TGTGCCAGCAGCATACAGGGGAACTCCTACGAGCAGTACTTC. The chain joins TRBV27 to TRBJ2-7, with 7 bases fitting TRBD1. This CDR3 spans 14 amino acids. V shed 6 bases, J shed 0 bases, and the junction held 5 bases outside the gene matches. Germline CDR1 MNHEY, CDR2 SMNVEV (reference sequence).